This entry lists 30 T cell receptor beta chains sequenced from one sample in a study of beta chain features in type 1 diabetes. Expressed TCRB transcripts got sequenced, as all isolated RNA was reverse transcribed. TCRdb's table, derived via immunoSEQ multiplex PCR, lists solely in-frame clones and lacks some. This table has roughly 250,000 clones, 68% appearing once. The sequencing sample was made of naive CD4+ T cells from blood. The source of these receptors is a man younger than 40 in good health.

Regarding this clone: Other DNA sequences in this sample translate to the same CDR3. This chain uses TRBV30 with TRBJ2-3; D is perhaps TRBD1 (6 bases). This CDR3 spans 13 amino acids. Trimming took 2 bases from V and 2 from J, leaving 8 bases between them. The germline CDR1 and CDR2 sequences are GTSNPN and SVGIG (reference sequence). CDR3 in amino acids: CAWSQGFTDTQYF. In nucleotides, the CDR3 is TGTGCCTGGAGTCAGGGGTTCACAGATACGCAGTATTTT.

On this clone itself: At one of its ends the junction is not consistent with the germline gene, which may arise from a read error. The rearrangement joins TRBV30 to TRBJ1-4, with 8 bases aligning to TRBD1. Germline CDR1 GTSNPN, CDR2 SVGIG (reference sequence). The CDR3 extends over 12 amino acids. The CDR3 protein is CAWSAQGGIPAF. CDR3 DNA sequence: TGTGCCTGGAGTGCACAGGGGGGGATCCCGGCTTTT.

The gene calls are TRBV2 and TRBJ2-4; D gene uncertain. The V gene's germline CDR1 is SNHLY and CDR2 FYNNEI. Trimming took off 0 bases at V and 0 bases at J, with 6 bases between the two ends. The CDR3 contains 15 residues. CDR3 amino acids: CASSEARTAKNIQYF. The CDR3 region has the DNA TGTGCCAGCAGTGAAGCCCGGACAGCCAAAAACATTCAGTACTTC.

This chain connects TRBV7-9 to TRBJ1-1, with a weak D call TRBD1 (5 bases). V lost 4 bases to trimming and J lost 0 bases, with 9 bases between them. This CDR3 is built from 14 residues. The germline gives CDR1 SEHNR, CDR2 FQNEAQ (reference sequence). In nucleotides, the CDR3 is TGTGCCAGCAGCTCCGCAGGGTTGAACACTGAAGCTTTCTTT. This codes for CASSSAGLNTEAFF.

The rearrangement uses TRBV14 and TRBJ2-1; D not resolved. Germline CDR1 SGHDN, CDR2 FVKESK. Between the trimmed V and J ends, which lost 3 bases and 9 bases, there was a span of 6 bases. CDR3 length equals 11 residues. The CDR3 DNA is TGTGCCAGCAGCCAGCTATTTGAGCAGTTCTTC. Protein sequence: CASSQLFEQFF. Filled out from reference TRBV14 and TRBJ2-1, the complete variable domain reads EAGVTQFPSHSVIEKGQTVTLRCDPISGHDNLYWYRRVMGKEIKFLLHFVKESKQDESGMPNNRFLAERTGGTYSTLKVQPAELEDSGVYFCASSQLFEQFFGPGTRLTVL.

The V and J genes are TRBV7-2 and TRBJ2-1; 10 bases line up with TRBD2. Germline assignment: CDR1 SGHTA and CDR2 FQGNSA. Trimming at V came to 7 bases and at J to 4 bases, leaving 4 bases not matched to a gene. The CDR3 is 14 residues long. In DNA, the CDR3 is TGTGCCAGCACCCGACTAGCGGGTTACAATGAGCAGTTCTTC. This encodes CASTRLAGYNEQFF.

The chain is built from TRBV7-9 and TRBJ2-7; D remains ambiguous. The V gene's germline CDR1 is SEHNR and CDR2 FQNEAQ (reference sequence). CDR3 length equals 14 residues. V lost 0 bases to trimming and J lost 6 bases, with 12 bases between them. The CDR3 here is CASSLAGLATEQYF. The CDR3 nucleotides read TGTGCCAGCAGCTTAGCGGGCCTGGCTACCGAGCAGTACTTC.

The V and J genes are TRBV7-2 and TRBJ1-1; no clear D. Germline V CDR1 and CDR2: SGHTA, FQGNSA. This CDR3 has 15 residues. Deletions cut 2 bases from V and 2 bases from J, with 12 bases between. As DNA, the CDR3 is TGTGCCAGCAGCTTAAGATTGCACCCAAACACTGAAGCTTTCTTT. Protein sequence: CASSLRLHPNTEAFF.

The genes are TRBV7-2 and TRBJ2-1; D not certain. The V gene's germline CDR1 is SGHTA and CDR2 FQGNSA. The CDR3 contains 14 residues. The V gene lost 4 bases and the J gene lost 6 bases, with 13 bases spanning the gap. The CDR3 region is CASSSPPVINEQFF. The CDR3 DNA reads TGTGCCAGCAGCTCACCCCCAGTTATCAATGAGCAGTTCTTC.

V is TRBV29-1 and J is TRBJ1-2; no reliable D call. The V and J ends lost 4 bases and 4 bases respectively, with 10 bases between them. The CDR3 runs 12 residues. Germline V gives CDR1 SQVTM, CDR2 ANQGSEA. CDR3 in amino acids: CSVAREAYGYTF. The CDR3 bases are TGCAGCGTTGCAAGGGAAGCCTATGGCTACACCTTC.

This clone was observed once. CDR3 in amino acids: CASRLLERNTEAFF. The CDR3 DNA sequence: TGTGCCAGCCGCCTACTGGAACGGAACACTGAAGCTTTCTTT. The chain recombines TRBV6-5 with TRBJ1-1, with D unclear. V lost 8 bases, J lost 1 base, and 14 bases lay in between. Germline lookup yields CDR1 MNHEY and CDR2 SVGAGI. This CDR3 region has 14 residues.

The table lists this clone with a few counts. The chain combines TRBV4-3 with TRBJ2-3; 8 nucleotides match TRBD2. This CDR3 comprises 16 residues. Germline V gene lookup returns CDR1 LGHNA and CDR2 YSLEER. Trimming cost V 1 base and J 9 bases; bases outside gene matches: 12. The CDR3: CASSQASREGFQTQYF. The CDR3 DNA sequence: TGCGCCAGCAGCCAAGCCTCTCGGGAGGGCTTCCAGACGCAGTATTTT.

The chain combines TRBV5-4 with TRBJ1-5; the match to TRBD1 covers 7 bases. Trimming cost V 0 bases and J 2 bases; bases outside gene matches: 2. The CDR3 has 15 residues. Germline loops: CDR1 SGHNT, CDR2 YYREEE (reference sequence). CDR3 sequence reads: CASSLDGQGNQPQHF. The CDR3, as DNA: TGTGCCAGCAGCTTGGATGGACAGGGCAATCAGCCCCAGCATTTT.

The chain is built from TRBV7-7 and TRBJ2-2; D perhaps matches TRBD2 (6 bases). Trimming cost V 2 bases and J 7 bases, with 17 bases left between them. CDR3 length: 16 residues. Germline assignment: CDR1 SSHAT and CDR2 FNYEAQ (reference sequence). In nucleotides, the CDR3 is TGTGCCAGCAGCTTACCGCCGGGGAGGTATGGCGGGGAGCTGTTTTTT. Translating it yields CASSLPPGRYGGELFF.

CDR3 loop: CAWSVSNGEQFF. The CDR3, as DNA: TGTGCCTGGAGTGTCTCCAACGGTGAGCAGTTCTTC. The chain combines TRBV30 with TRBJ2-1; D is unresolved. Germline lookup yields CDR1 GTSNPN and CDR2 SVGIG (reference sequence). Trimming removed 0 bases from V and 9 bases from J, with 9 bases in between. The length of the CDR3 is 12 residues.

The chain employs TRBV4-2 and TRBJ2-3, with D unclear. The ends were cut back, 7 bases at V and 2 bases at J, with 4 bases in the middle. The CDR3 is 11 amino acids. Germline V gene data show CDR1 as LGHNA and CDR2 as YNFKEQ. CDR3 sequence: CASMATDTQYF. CDR3 DNA: TGTGCCAGCATGGCCACAGATACGCAGTATTTT.

This chain joins TRBV29-1 and TRBJ1-1; D is uncertain. The V and J ends lost 5 bases and 11 bases respectively, with 12 bases between them. Germline V gives CDR1 SQVTM, CDR2 ANQGSEA. This CDR3 has 10 amino acids. CDR3 sequence: CSVTAERAFF. The CDR3 coding sequence is TGCAGCGTTACCGCCGAACGGGCTTTCTTT.

The rearrangement uses TRBV2 and TRBJ1-1; tentative D call: TRBD1 (6 bases). The V gene's germline CDR1 is SNHLY and CDR2 FYNNEI. CDR3 length: 13 residues. The V gene lost 6 bases and the J gene lost 0 bases, with 8 bases spanning the gap. CDR3 DNA: TGTGCCAGCAGGGACAGCATGAACACTGAAGCTTTCTTT. Translated: CASRDSMNTEAFF.

This chain connects TRBV7-6 to TRBJ2-1; possible D gene TRBD2, 6 bases. Germline lookup yields CDR1 SGHVS and CDR2 FNYEAQ. This CDR3 is 16 amino acids long. The germline V and J ends were trimmed by 3 bases and 0 bases, with 12 bases remaining between them. The CDR3 is CASSFSSDSSYNEQFF. The DNA of the CDR3 is TGTGCCAGCAGCTTTTCTAGCGACAGCTCCTACAATGAGCAGTTCTTC.

The chain couples TRBV30 to TRBJ2-3; D might be TRBD1 or TRBD2, each matching 5 bases. Germline V gives CDR1 GTSNPN, CDR2 SVGIG (reference sequence). The CDR3 contains 11 residues. Trimming took off 2 bases at V and 6 bases at J, with 6 bases between the two ends. The CDR3 protein is CAWSWGDTQYF. The CDR3, as DNA: TGTGCCTGGAGTTGGGGGGATACGCAGTATTTT.

This clone appeared a few times. The J gene is TRBJ2-7, the V gene TRBV30, with 10 positions matching TRBD2. Germline V gives CDR1 GTSNPN, CDR2 SVGIG (reference sequence). Germline trimming cut 6 bases from V and 6 bases from J; bases unmatched to any gene: 8. CDR3 size: 13 residues. DNA of the CDR3: TGTGCCTGCAATACGGGACTAGCGACCGAGCAGTACTTC. Encoded protein: CACNTGLATEQYF.

The chain recombines TRBV11-2 with TRBJ2-7, with TRBD2 matching 14 bases. In germline, CDR1 is SGHAT, CDR2 FQNNGV. There are 16 residues in the CDR3. Losses at the gene ends were 5 bases for V and 3 bases for J; bases not matched to a gene: 6. The CDR3 region is CASSPTGTSGSYEQYF. The CDR3 DNA sequence: TGTGCCAGCAGCCCCACAGGGACTAGCGGGAGCTACGAGCAGTACTTC.

This clone was detected only once. J is TRBJ1-2 and V is TRBV5-4; 9 bases are shared with TRBD1. The germline V gene encodes CDR1 SGHNT and CDR2 YYREEE (reference sequence). The J segment lost 5 bases and the V segment lost 4 bases, leaving 9 bases of the junction unmatched. This CDR3 comprises 15 residues. The CDR3 loop reads CASSGGQGGLYGYTF. DNA of the CDR3: TGTGCCAGCAGCGGGGGACAGGGTGGATTGTATGGCTACACCTTC.

The V gene is TRBV5-1, the J gene TRBJ2-5; 8 bases line up with TRBD2. V lost 3 bases to trimming and J lost 5 bases; unmatched junction nucleotides: 12. The CDR3 is 16 amino acids. Looked up from germline, CDR1 is SGHRS and CDR2 is YFSETQ. In DNA, the CDR3 is TGCGCCAGCAGCTCAAGGGGACTAGGAGGTGGCGAGACCCAGTACTTC. Amino acid sequence: CASSSRGLGGGETQYF.

Comment on this clone: The same CDR3 is also encoded by other DNA sequences in this sample. V usage is TRBV29-1 and J usage is TRBJ2-1; D is unresolved. The ends were cut back, 6 bases at V and 7 bases at J, with 1 base in the middle. The CDR3 runs 8 residues. CDR1 SQVTM and CDR2 ANQGSEA come from the germline V gene. The CDR3 DNA reads TGCAGCGTGAATGAGCAGTTCTTC. Translating it yields CSVNEQFF.

The rearrangement uses TRBV2 and TRBJ2-5; 7 positions agree with TRBD1. The CDR3 extends over 14 amino acids. Germline V gives CDR1 SNHLY, CDR2 FYNNEI. J was trimmed by 3 bases and V by 7 bases; bases with no gene match: 8. The DNA of the CDR3 is TGTGCCAGCAAGGAAGGGGGCTCCAAAGAGACCCAGTACTTC. This gives the protein CASKEGGSKETQYF.

The chain employs TRBV11-2 and TRBJ2-5; D gene unclear. The CDR3 has 14 amino acids. V was clipped by 7 bases and J by 0 bases, with 12 bases between them. Germline V gene data show CDR1 as SGHAT and CDR2 as FQNNGV. The CDR3 nucleotides are TGTGCCAGCATCGGAGACTGGTACCAAGAGACCCAGTACTTC. Translating gives CASIGDWYQETQYF.

The chain is built from TRBV15 and TRBJ1-6; a possible D gene is TRBD1 (5 bases). V lost 9 bases, J lost 10 bases, and 19 bases lay in between. The CDR3 is 14 amino acids. Germline lookup yields CDR1 LNHNV and CDR2 YYDKDF (reference sequence). Here the CDR3 reads CATAGGRAGSPLHF. The CDR3 DNA is TGTGCCACTGCCGGGGGAAGGGCAGGGTCACCCCTCCACTTT.

The chain links TRBV7-9 to TRBJ2-7; no firm D call. Germline CDR1 and CDR2: SEHNR and FQNEAQ (reference sequence). Trimming stripped 5 bases from V and 0 bases from J, with 14 bases between. The CDR3 spans 15 residues. In DNA, the CDR3 is TGTGCCAGCAGCCGGCATGTAGGAAGCTCCTACGAGCAGTACTTC. Translating gives CASSRHVGSSYEQYF.

The chain recombines TRBV29-1 with TRBJ1-1; D gene unclear. Germline V gives CDR1 SQVTM, CDR2 ANQGSEA. V was clipped by 3 bases and J by 1 base, with 12 bases between them. CDR3 size: 14 residues. CDR3 in DNA: TGCAGCGTTGAGTTTAGGTTGGCGAACACTGAAGCTTTCTTT. Translated: CSVEFRLANTEAFF.